This T cell receptor (beta chain) was found in a study of monozygotic twins with inflammatory bowel disease. After re-calling the 5' RACE reads, TCRdb lists one entry per CDR3 protein, DNA absent. The data show nearly 450,000 distinct CDR3 sequences, and the top ten clones hold roughly 2.2%. The CDR3 is 12 amino acids. Per germline, CDR1 SGHRS and CDR2 YFSETQ. V and J are TRBV5-1 and TRBJ2-1. This receptor was obtained from a human donor with ulcerative colitis or Crohn's disease, or a healthy co-twin of an affected twin (not recorded which). Source material: blood. CDR3: CASSLTNNEQFF.